This TCR beta chain came from a study of post-analysis software for immune sequencing data. Study in general: Disease courses included relapsing-remitting, secondary progressive and progressive-relapsing multiple sclerosis. Whole-study findings and limits: Normalized Chao1 diversity was significantly reduced in patients versus controls. Roughly five TRBV segments appeared more often in patients than in controls, and TRBV5-6, TRBV5-1 and TRBV20-1 were among these. Strong co-clustering by F measure linked samples that shared a preparation batch.

This clonotype has a handful of counts. Its antigen is as yet unknown. This may arise from a read error, as a much more abundant clone is one base away. Germline values: CDR1 ENHRY, CDR2 SYGVKD. V gave up 11 bases and J gave up 4 bases, with 10 bases separating them. This CDR3 spans 11 amino acids. Libraries were made from TCR beta cDNA, and they carried unique molecular identifiers. T cells numbering about 0.95 to 10 million yielded some 520,000 cDNA molecules. TCRdb analysed the PCR reads with MiXCR anew, one entry per CDR3 protein. The sample has approximately 150,000 distinct CDR3 sequences; approximately 30% are singletons.

Sequenced input: blood. The sequence was obtained from a girl between 5 and 17 years old with multiple sclerosis. The chain couples TRBV10-3 to TRBJ2-3; no reliable D call. The CDR3 spells CAAIGSDTQYF. The CDR3 DNA follows: TGTGCCGCGATTGGGTCAGATACGCAGTATTTT.